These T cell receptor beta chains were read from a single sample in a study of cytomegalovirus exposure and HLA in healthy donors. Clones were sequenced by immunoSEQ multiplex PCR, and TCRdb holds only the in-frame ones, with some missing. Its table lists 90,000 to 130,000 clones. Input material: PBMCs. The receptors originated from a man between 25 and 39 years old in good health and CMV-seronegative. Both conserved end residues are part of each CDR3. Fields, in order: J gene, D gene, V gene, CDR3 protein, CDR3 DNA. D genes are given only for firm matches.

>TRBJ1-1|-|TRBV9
CASSVDTHRGNTEAFF
TGTGCCAGCAGCGTAGACACCCACCGAGGGAACACTGAAGCTTTCTTT
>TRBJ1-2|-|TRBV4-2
CASSRSGEGYGYTF
TGTGCCAGCAGCCGATCGGGGGAGGGCTATGGCTACACCTTC
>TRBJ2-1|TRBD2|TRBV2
CASGTSGGYNEQFF
TGTGCCAGCGGGACTAGCGGGGGGTACAATGAGCAGTTCTTC
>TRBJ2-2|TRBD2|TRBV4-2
CASSQASGGALGELFF
TGTGCCAGCAGCCAAGCAAGCGGGGGTGCCCTTGGGGAGCTGTTTTTT
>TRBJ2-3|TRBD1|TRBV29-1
CSARTGNTDTQYF
TGCAGCGCCAGGACAGGGAACACAGACACGCAGTATTTT
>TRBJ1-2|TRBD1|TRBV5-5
CASSPMTGGEGYGYTF
TGTGCCAGCAGCCCAATGACAGGGGGAGAAGGCTATGGCTACACCTTC
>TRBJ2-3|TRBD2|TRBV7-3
CASSSPSGGADTQYF
TGTGCCAGCAGCTCCCCTAGCGGGGGGGCAGATACGCAGTATTTT
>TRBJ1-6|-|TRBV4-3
CASSPVSRGSPLHF
TGCGCCAGCAGCCCTGTCTCCAGGGGTTCACCCCTCCACTTT
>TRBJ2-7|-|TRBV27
CASSSEDGELHEQYF
TGTGCCAGCAGTTCTGAAGATGGAGAACTCCACGAGCAGTACTTC
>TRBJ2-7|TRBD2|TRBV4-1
CASSQDPGLAGAPSYEQYF
TGCGCCAGCAGCCAAGACCCCGGACTAGCGGGGGCCCCCTCCTACGAGCAGTACTTC
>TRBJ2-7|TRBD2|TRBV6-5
CASSYHGTSGTYEQYF
TGTGCCAGCAGTTACCACGGGACTAGCGGTACCTACGAGCAGTACTTC
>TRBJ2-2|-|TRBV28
CASSLSREVHGELFF
TGTGCCAGCAGTTTAAGCAGGGAGGTACACGGGGAGCTGTTTTTT
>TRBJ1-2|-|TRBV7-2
CASSLAYGTLYGYTF
TGTGCCAGCAGCTTAGCGTATGGGACACTCTATGGCTACACCTTC
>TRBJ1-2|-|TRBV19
CASSTRFRGDYGYTF
TGTGCCAGTAGTACCCGTTTCAGGGGTGACTATGGCTACACCTTC
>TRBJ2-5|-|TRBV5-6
CASSSVAGQETQYF
TGTGCCAGCAGCTCAGTAGCCGGCCAAGAGACCCAGTACTTC
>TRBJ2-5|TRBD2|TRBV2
CASSVSSGRETQYF
TGTGCCAGCAGTGTTTCTAGCGGCCGGGAGACCCAGTACTTC
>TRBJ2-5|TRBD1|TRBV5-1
CASSHPGTVGETQYF
TGCGCCAGCAGCCACCCCGGGACAGTCGGGGAGACCCAGTACTTC
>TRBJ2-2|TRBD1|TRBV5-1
CASSLVTGGPGELFF
TGCGCCAGCAGCTTGGTGACAGGGGGCCCCGGGGAGCTGTTTTTT
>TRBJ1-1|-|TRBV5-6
CASSFGDGDTEAFF
TGTGCCAGCAGCTTTGGAGACGGAGACACTGAAGCTTTCTTT
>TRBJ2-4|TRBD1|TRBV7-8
CASSVTEQGAGGQYF
TGTGCCAGCAGCGTTACGGAACAGGGGGCTGGTGGTCAGTACTTC
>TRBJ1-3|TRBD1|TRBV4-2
CASSLMDRGFGNTIYF
TGTGCCAGCAGCCTTATGGACAGGGGATTTGGAAACACCATATATTTT
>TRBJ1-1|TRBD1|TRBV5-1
CASSLGTGGNTEAFF
TGCGCCAGCAGCCTCGGGACAGGGGGGAACACTGAAGCTTTCTTT
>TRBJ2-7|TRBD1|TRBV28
CASRDPGGVYEQYF
TGTGCCAGCAGGGATCCAGGGGGCGTATACGAGCAGTACTTC
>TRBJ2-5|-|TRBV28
CASRGGLETQYF
TGTGCCAGCAGAGGCGGGTTGGAGACCCAGTACTTC
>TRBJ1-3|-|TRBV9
CASSPGVTGNTIYF
TGTGCCAGCAGCCCAGGGGTGACTGGAAACACCATATATTTT
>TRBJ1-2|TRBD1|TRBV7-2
CASSLGGQGYGYTF
TGTGCCAGCAGCTTAGGGGGACAGGGGTATGGCTACACCTTC
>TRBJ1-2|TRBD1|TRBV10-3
CAISGGTGIAYYGYTF
TGTGCCATCAGTGGGGGGACAGGGATTGCCTACTATGGCTACACCTTC
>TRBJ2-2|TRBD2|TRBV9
CASSVGGGNTGELFF
TGTGCCAGCAGCGTCGGGGGGGGGAACACCGGGGAGCTGTTTTTT
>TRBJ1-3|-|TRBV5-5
CASSLLPGSGNTIYF
TGTGCCAGCAGCTTGCTGCCGGGATCTGGAAACACCATATATTTT
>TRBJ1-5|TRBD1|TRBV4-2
CASSLEGQGHQPQHF
TGTGCCAGCAGCCTTGAAGGACAGGGACATCAGCCCCAGCATTTT
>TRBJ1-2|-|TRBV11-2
CASSLGGRNGYTF
TGTGCCAGCAGCTTAGGGGGGCGGAATGGCTACACCTTC
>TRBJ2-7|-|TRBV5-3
CARSLLVRDEQYF
TGTGCCAGAAGCTTGCTAGTTCGGGACGAGCAGTACTTC
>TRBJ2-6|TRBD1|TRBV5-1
CASSLGYRGERSGANVLTF
TGCGCCAGCAGCTTGGGGTACAGGGGAGAGCGCTCTGGGGCCAACGTCCTGACTTTC
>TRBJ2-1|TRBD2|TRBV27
CASTLAGLYNEQFF
TGTGCCAGCACCTTAGCGGGGCTATACAATGAGCAGTTCTTC
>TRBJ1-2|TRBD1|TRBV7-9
CASSLTGEHYGYTF
TGTGCCAGCAGCTTGACAGGGGAGCACTATGGCTACACCTTC
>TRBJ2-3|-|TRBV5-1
CASSLGGRDTQYF
TGCGCCAGCAGCTTGGGGGGCCGAGATACGCAGTATTTT
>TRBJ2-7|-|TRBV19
CASSEGGGRYYEQYF
TGTGCCAGTAGTGAGGGGGGGGGCCGCTACTACGAGCAGTACTTC
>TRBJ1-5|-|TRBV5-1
CASSLDGGNQPQHF
TGCGCCAGCAGCTTGGACGGGGGAAATCAGCCCCAGCATTTT
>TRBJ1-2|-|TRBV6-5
CASAPRVVSGYTF
TGTGCCAGCGCCCCCCGGGTCGTGAGTGGCTACACCTTC
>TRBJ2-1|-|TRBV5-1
CASSLAGTYNEQFF
TGCGCCAGCAGCTTGGCCGGGACCTACAATGAGCAGTTCTTC
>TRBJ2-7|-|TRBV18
CASSPTGKGEQYF
TGTGCCAGCTCACCTACCGGGAAGGGCGAGCAGTACTTC
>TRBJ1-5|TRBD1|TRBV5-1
CASSLGTGDSNQPQHF
TGCGCCAGCAGCTTGGGGACAGGGGATAGCAATCAGCCCCAGCATTTT
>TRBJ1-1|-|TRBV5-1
CASSLYSGSEAFF
TGCGCCAGCAGCTTGTATTCAGGCTCTGAAGCTTTCTTT
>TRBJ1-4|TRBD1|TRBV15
CATSRGRGQGDEKLFF
TGTGCCACCAGCAGAGGGCGGGGACAGGGGGATGAAAAACTGTTTTTT
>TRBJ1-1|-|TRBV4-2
CASSLRDRGTEAFF
TGTGCCAGCAGCCTGCGGGACCGCGGAACTGAAGCTTTCTTT
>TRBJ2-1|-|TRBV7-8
CASSLVYGYSYNEQFF
TGTGCCAGCAGCTTAGTATACGGGTATAGCTACAATGAGCAGTTCTTC
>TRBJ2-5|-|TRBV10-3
CAISESANRLETQYF
TGTGCCATCAGTGAGTCAGCAAACAGGCTGGAGACCCAGTACTTC
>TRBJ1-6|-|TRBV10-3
CAISESSLAKNSPLHF
TGTGCCATCAGTGAGTCGAGCCTCGCCAAGAATTCACCCCTCCACTTT
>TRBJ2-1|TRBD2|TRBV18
CASSPLAGGYNEQFF
TGTGCCAGCTCACCCCTAGCGGGGGGCTACAATGAGCAGTTCTTC
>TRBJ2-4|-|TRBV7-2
CASSLGGAKNIQYF
TGTGCCAGCAGCTTAGGAGGAGCCAAAAACATTCAGTACTTC
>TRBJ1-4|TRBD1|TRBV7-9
CASSLPTGARGVANEKLFF
TGTGCCAGCAGCTTGCCTACAGGGGCGCGAGGAGTGGCTAATGAAAAACTGTTTTTT
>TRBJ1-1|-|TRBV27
CASSNRLKAFF
TGTGCCAGCAGTAACCGACTAAAAGCTTTCTTT